The rows below give T cell receptor beta chains drawn from one sample of a study of T cells in Graves' hyperthyroidism and ophthalmopathy. TCRdb recomputed calls from the multiplex PCR reads with MiXCR, one row per CDR3 protein. The sample lists 380,000 or so distinct CDR3 sequences, about a fifth occurring once. The sequencing sample was made of blood. The receptors stem from a young woman with Graves' hyperthyroidism. The CDR3 runs from the conserved cysteine through the conserved F or W. The D gene is left open where the match is weak. Where a row states a size, it is once, few, many or the class of an expanded clone; other rows omit it.

v_call: TRBV2; j_call: TRBJ1-1; clone_size: many; d_call: NA; cdr3_aa: CASKFDRGAEAFF; cdr3_nt: TGTGCCAGCAAATTTGACAGAGGCGCTGAAGCTTTCTTT
v_call: TRBV12-3/TRBV12-4; j_call: TRBJ1-6; clone_size: NA; d_call: NA; cdr3_aa: CASGGQLNSPLHF; cdr3_nt: TGTGCCAGCGGTGGACAGTTGAATTCACCCCTCCACTTT
v_call: TRBV4-1; j_call: TRBJ2-3; clone_size: many; d_call: NA; cdr3_aa: CASSPGGGSRSTDTQYF; cdr3_nt: TGCGCCAGCAGCCCAGGGGGGGGCAGTAGGAGCACAGATACGCAGTATTTT
v_call: TRBV12-3/TRBV12-4; j_call: TRBJ2-2; clone_size: many; d_call: NA; cdr3_aa: CASSFSAGDKAGELFF; cdr3_nt: TGTGCCAGCAGTTTCTCGGCAGGGGATAAGGCCGGGGAGCTGTTTTTT
v_call: TRBV18; j_call: TRBJ1-1; clone_size: few; d_call: TRBD1; cdr3_aa: CASSPPADRATEAFF; cdr3_nt: TGTGCCAGCTCACCACCGGCAGACAGGGCCACTGAAGCTTTCTTT
v_call: TRBV12-3/TRBV12-4; j_call: TRBJ2-5; clone_size: NA; d_call: NA; cdr3_aa: CASSFLPTEETQYF; cdr3_nt: TGTGCCAGCAGTTTTCTCCCGACGGAAGAGACCCAGTACTTC
v_call: TRBV28; j_call: TRBJ1-5; clone_size: many; d_call: NA; cdr3_aa: CASSLFSYSNQPQHF; cdr3_nt: TGTGCCAGCAGTTTATTTAGTTATAGCAATCAGCCCCAGCATTTT
v_call: TRBV24-1; j_call: TRBJ2-7; clone_size: NA; d_call: TRBD1; cdr3_aa: CATSDNRGRSSYEQYF; cdr3_nt: TGTGCCACCAGTGACAACAGGGGGCGGTCCTCCTACGAGCAGTACTTC
v_call: TRBV28; j_call: TRBJ1-3; clone_size: many; d_call: NA; cdr3_aa: CASRTPQRNTIYF; cdr3_nt: TGTGCCTCCCGAACGCCCCAGCGGAACACCATATATTTT
v_call: TRBV6-1; j_call: TRBJ1-1; clone_size: many; d_call: NA; cdr3_aa: CASSEKSPGKWVNTEAFF; cdr3_nt: TGTGCCAGCAGTGAAAAATCCCCGGGGAAATGGGTTAACACTGAAGCTTTCTTT
v_call: TRBV7-3; j_call: TRBJ1-2; clone_size: many; d_call: NA; cdr3_aa: CASSLGGARNYGYTF; cdr3_nt: TGTGCCAGCAGCTTGGGGGGGGCGCGGAACTATGGCTACACCTTC
v_call: TRBV7-2; j_call: TRBJ1-1; clone_size: many; d_call: TRBD1; cdr3_aa: CASSLRDSNTEAFF; cdr3_nt: TGTGCCAGCAGCTTAAGGGACAGCAACACTGAAGCTTTCTTT
v_call: TRBV2; j_call: TRBJ1-2; clone_size: many; d_call: NA; cdr3_aa: CASSVIRGQGYTF; cdr3_nt: TGTGCCAGCAGCGTTATACGGGGCCAGGGCTACACCTTC
v_call: TRBV11-2; j_call: TRBJ2-7; clone_size: many; d_call: NA; cdr3_aa: CASSLVTGHEQYF; cdr3_nt: TGTGCCAGCAGCTTAGTTACGGGACACGAGCAGTACTTC
v_call: TRBV6-4; j_call: TRBJ1-3; clone_size: many; d_call: NA; cdr3_aa: CASTPAPKDTFLVTIYF; cdr3_nt: TGTGCCAGCACACCCGCCCCAAAGGATACCTTCTTGGTCACCATATATTTT
v_call: TRBV7-2; j_call: TRBJ2-5; clone_size: few; d_call: NA; cdr3_aa: CASSLEGGQTQYF; cdr3_nt: TGTGCCAGCAGCTTAGAAGGCGGACAGACCCAGTACTTC
v_call: TRBV14; j_call: TRBJ1-1; clone_size: NA; d_call: TRBD1; cdr3_aa: CASSPYTGTGGIRAFF; cdr3_nt: TGTGCCAGCAGCCCTTACACCGGGACAGGGGGTATTAGAGCTTTCTTT
v_call: TRBV6-4; j_call: TRBJ2-2; clone_size: many; d_call: NA; cdr3_aa: CASSDSALGANTGELFF; cdr3_nt: TGTGCCAGCAGTGACTCGGCTCTTGGGGCGAACACCGGGGAGCTGTTTTTT
v_call: TRBV12-3/TRBV12-4; j_call: TRBJ1-5; clone_size: few; d_call: NA; cdr3_aa: CASQQGGQLGNQPQHF; cdr3_nt: TGTGCCAGCCAACAAGGAGGACAGTTGGGCAATCAGCCCCAGCATTTT
v_call: TRBV29-1; j_call: TRBJ2-7; clone_size: many; d_call: TRBD2; cdr3_aa: CSVEDPSGGRSYEQYF; cdr3_nt: TGCAGCGTTGAAGATCCTAGCGGGGGCCGATCCTACGAGCAGTACTTC
v_call: TRBV28; j_call: TRBJ2-2; clone_size: many; d_call: NA; cdr3_aa: CASSQGLGSGELFF; cdr3_nt: TGTGCCAGCAGTCAGGGACTCGGAAGCGGGGAGCTGTTTTTT
v_call: TRBV2; j_call: TRBJ2-2; clone_size: NA; d_call: NA; cdr3_aa: CASSVWDTNTGELFF; cdr3_nt: TGTGCCAGCAGTGTATGGGACACGAACACCGGGGAGCTGTTTTTT
v_call: TRBV6-1; j_call: TRBJ2-7; clone_size: NA; d_call: TRBD1; cdr3_aa: CASSDNRGAYEQYF; cdr3_nt: TGTGCCAGCAGTGATAACAGGGGCGCCTACGAGCAGTACTTC
v_call: TRBV2; j_call: TRBJ1-5; clone_size: many; d_call: TRBD1; cdr3_aa: CASSVDRGLRQPQHF; cdr3_nt: TGTGCCAGCAGTGTGGACAGGGGGCTGCGGCAGCCCCAGCATTTT
v_call: TRBV5-1; j_call: TRBJ1-3; clone_size: NA; d_call: NA; cdr3_aa: CASSLRGTDGNTIYF; cdr3_nt: TGCGCCAGCAGCCTTCGAGGGACCGACGGAAACACCATATATTTT
v_call: TRBV15; j_call: TRBJ2-7; clone_size: many; d_call: NA; cdr3_aa: CATSRVGTYEQYF; cdr3_nt: TGTGCCACCAGCAGAGTAGGGACCTACGAGCAGTACTTC
v_call: TRBV20-1; j_call: TRBJ1-2; clone_size: NA; d_call: NA; cdr3_aa: CSARGPGSYGYTF; cdr3_nt: TGCAGTGCCCGGGGCCCCGGGAGCTATGGCTACACCTTC
v_call: TRBV7-9; j_call: TRBJ1-1; clone_size: many; d_call: NA; cdr3_aa: CASSWGGWETEAFF; cdr3_nt: TGTGCCAGCAGCTGGGGAGGGTGGGAGACTGAAGCTTTCTTT
v_call: TRBV28; j_call: TRBJ2-7; clone_size: many; d_call: TRBD1; cdr3_aa: CASSYGTAYEQYF; cdr3_nt: TGTGCCAGCAGTTATGGGACAGCCTACGAGCAGTACTTC
v_call: TRBV13; j_call: TRBJ1-1; clone_size: NA; d_call: TRBD1; cdr3_aa: CASSLRQGEAFF; cdr3_nt: TGTGCCAGCAGCCTAAGACAGGGTGAAGCTTTTTTT
v_call: TRBV6-1; j_call: TRBJ1-5; clone_size: few; d_call: NA; cdr3_aa: CASSEGQFSNQPQHF; cdr3_nt: TGTGCCAGCAGTGAAGGACAGTTTAGCAATCAGCCCCAGCATTTT
v_call: TRBV12-3/TRBV12-4; j_call: TRBJ1-2; clone_size: NA; d_call: NA; cdr3_aa: CASKRGSNYGYTF; cdr3_nt: TGTGCCAGCAAAAGGGGGTCCAACTATGGCTACACCTTC
v_call: TRBV15; j_call: TRBJ2-5; clone_size: NA; d_call: TRBD2; cdr3_aa: CATSSSRLAGGPRETQYF; cdr3_nt: TGTGCCACCAGCTCTTCCAGACTAGCGGGGGGGCCCCGGGAGACCCAGTACTTC
v_call: TRBV7-2; j_call: TRBJ1-2; clone_size: many; d_call: TRBD1; cdr3_aa: CASSSSSGTAYGYTF; cdr3_nt: TGTGCCAGCAGCTCTTCTTCCGGGACAGCCTATGGCTACACCTTC
v_call: TRBV2; j_call: TRBJ1-1; clone_size: NA; d_call: TRBD1; cdr3_aa: CASRTGQGVALGYTEAFF; cdr3_nt: TGTGCCAGCAGAACCGGACAGGGAGTGGCTCTAGGGTACACTGAAGCTTTCTTT
v_call: TRBV6-5; j_call: TRBJ2-7; clone_size: many; d_call: NA; cdr3_aa: CASSYRGESISYEQYF; cdr3_nt: TGTGCCAGCAGTTACCGAGGAGAAAGCATCTCCTACGAGCAGTACTTC
v_call: TRBV12-3/TRBV12-4; j_call: TRBJ1-5; clone_size: many; d_call: NA; cdr3_aa: CASSETGRTRNQPQHF; cdr3_nt: TGTGCCAGCAGTGAGACCGGACGGACCCGCAATCAGCCCCAGCATTTT
v_call: TRBV12-3/TRBV12-4; j_call: TRBJ1-3; clone_size: few; d_call: NA; cdr3_aa: CASSRSGNTIYF; cdr3_nt: TGTGCCAGCAGTCGGTCCGGAAACACCATATATTTT
v_call: TRBV29-1; j_call: TRBJ2-7; clone_size: many; d_call: TRBD2; cdr3_aa: CSVLGGLASFGEEYF; cdr3_nt: TGCAGCGTTCTCGGCGGACTAGCTTCTTTCGGGGAGGAGTACTTC
v_call: TRBV14; j_call: TRBJ1-2; clone_size: many; d_call: NA; cdr3_aa: CASSQARYSNYGYTF; cdr3_nt: TGTGCCAGCAGCCAAGCACGATATTCTAACTATGGCTACACCTTC
v_call: TRBV18; j_call: TRBJ1-6; clone_size: few; d_call: NA; cdr3_aa: CASSIQRGSNSPLHF; cdr3_nt: TGTGCCAGCTCTATCCAAAGGGGCTCTAATTCACCCCTCCACTTT
v_call: TRBV9; j_call: TRBJ1-3; clone_size: few; d_call: NA; cdr3_aa: CASSPSGHLSGNTIYF; cdr3_nt: TGTGCCAGCAGCCCGTCAGGGCATCTATCTGGAAACACCATATATTTT
v_call: TRBV5-1; j_call: TRBJ1-3; clone_size: many; d_call: NA; cdr3_aa: CASSLTDSQGNTIYF; cdr3_nt: TGCGCCAGCAGCTTGACGGACAGCCAAGGAAACACCATATATTTT
v_call: TRBV25-1; j_call: TRBJ2-4; clone_size: few; d_call: NA; cdr3_aa: CASSDVTKAYF; cdr3_nt: TGTGCCAGCAGTGACGTTACAAAGGCGTACTTC
v_call: TRBV12-3/TRBV12-4; j_call: TRBJ1-2; clone_size: many; d_call: NA; cdr3_aa: CASSPRTGYYGYTF; cdr3_nt: TGTGCCAGCAGCCCAAGGACGGGGTACTATGGCTACACCTTC
v_call: TRBV20-1; j_call: TRBJ2-5; clone_size: NA; d_call: TRBD1; cdr3_aa: CSAREGTGQETQYF; cdr3_nt: TGCAGTGCTAGGGAAGGGACAGGACAAGAGACCCAGTACTTC
v_call: TRBV19; j_call: TRBJ2-5; clone_size: many; d_call: TRBD1; cdr3_aa: CASRLGQQETQYF; cdr3_nt: TGTGCCAGTAGGCTGGGACAGCAAGAGACCCAGTACTTC
v_call: TRBV20-1; j_call: TRBJ2-5; clone_size: many; d_call: NA; cdr3_aa: CSAETGTEQETQYF; cdr3_nt: TGCAGTGCTGAAACCGGGACCGAACAAGAGACCCAGTACTTC
v_call: TRBV3-1; j_call: TRBJ1-5; clone_size: many; d_call: TRBD1; cdr3_aa: CASSQPGTDQPQHF; cdr3_nt: TGTGCCAGCAGCCAGCCAGGGACAGATCAGCCCCAGCATTTT